This T cell receptor beta chain was captured by sequencing in a study of vaccination and CD4 T cells after COVID-19. Whole-study context: Overlapping SARS-CoV-2, HCoV-NL63, HCoV-OC43 and HCoV-229E spike peptides stimulated the cells. In the control cultures, a CEFX pool, an HIV-1 Nef pool, or no peptide was supplied.

Germline V gene data show CDR1 as SNHLY and CDR2 as FYNNEI. This CDR3 is 14 amino acids long. Between the trimmed V and J ends, which lost 4 bases and 3 bases, there was a span of 11 bases. Oncomine TCR Beta short-read sequencing was applied to DNA from cultured CD4+ T cells. TCRdb re-called the PCR reads with MiXCR, one entry per CDR3 protein. The sample has roughly 20,000 distinct CDR3 sequences, approximately 65% seen once. This clonotype was seen a few times. Its antigen is still unknown. Treatment of the sample: roughly 11-day PBMC culture with coronavirus spike peptide pools or control peptides (ViraFEST assay).

The chain recombines TRBV2 with TRBJ2-3; possibly TRBD2 for D (5 bases). The TCR sequence derives from a human donor who received a COVID-19 vaccine. Sequencing was performed on CD4+ T cells from blood, cultured in vitro, taken before SARS-CoV-2 vaccination. The CDR3 DNA reads TGTGCCAGCAGTGGAGGTTCGGGGACAGATACGCAGTATTTT. It specifies CASSGGSGTDTQYF.